Listed here is a single T cell receptor beta chain. The sample is drawn from a study of shared clonotypes between healthy human individuals. Donors, healthy HIV-negative adults, lacked recent acute infections or vaccinations. This CDR3 is built from 13 residues. CDR1 is LGHNT, CDR2 FRNRAP, per germline. V was trimmed by 6 bases and J by 1 base, leaving 9 bases between them. Deep level was the assay's run setting. Assay: immunoSEQ multiplex PCR; the TCRdb copy retains only in-frame clones and omits some. Seen here are 1,500,000 or so clones, approximately 98.5% observed once, and the top ten hold approximately 0.38%.

Material for sequencing was naive CD4+ T cells sorted from blood. Described subset: CD45RA+ positively selected. V is TRBV12-5 and J is TRBJ1-1; no definite D call. The source of this sequence is a young man in good health. For the CDR3, the DNA is TGTGCTAGTGGCCGGGAGGGGAACACTGAAGCTTTCTTT. Its translation is CASGREGNTEAFF.